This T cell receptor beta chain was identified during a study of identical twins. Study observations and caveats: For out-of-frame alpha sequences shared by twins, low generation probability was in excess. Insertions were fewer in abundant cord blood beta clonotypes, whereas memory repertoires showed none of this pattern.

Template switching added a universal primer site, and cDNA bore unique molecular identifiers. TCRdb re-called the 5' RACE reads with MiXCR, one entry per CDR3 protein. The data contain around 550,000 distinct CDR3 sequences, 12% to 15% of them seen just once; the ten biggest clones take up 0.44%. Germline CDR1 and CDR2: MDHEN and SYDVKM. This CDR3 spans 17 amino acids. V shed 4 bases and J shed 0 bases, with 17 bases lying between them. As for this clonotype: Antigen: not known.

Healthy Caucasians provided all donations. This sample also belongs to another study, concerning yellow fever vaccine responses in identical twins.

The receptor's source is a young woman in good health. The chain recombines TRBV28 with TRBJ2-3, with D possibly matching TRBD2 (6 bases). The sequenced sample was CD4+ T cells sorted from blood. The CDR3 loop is CASSSGPLAASTDTQYF. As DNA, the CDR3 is TGTGCCAGCAGTTCGGGCCCTTTAGCGGCCAGCACAGATACGCAGTATTTT.